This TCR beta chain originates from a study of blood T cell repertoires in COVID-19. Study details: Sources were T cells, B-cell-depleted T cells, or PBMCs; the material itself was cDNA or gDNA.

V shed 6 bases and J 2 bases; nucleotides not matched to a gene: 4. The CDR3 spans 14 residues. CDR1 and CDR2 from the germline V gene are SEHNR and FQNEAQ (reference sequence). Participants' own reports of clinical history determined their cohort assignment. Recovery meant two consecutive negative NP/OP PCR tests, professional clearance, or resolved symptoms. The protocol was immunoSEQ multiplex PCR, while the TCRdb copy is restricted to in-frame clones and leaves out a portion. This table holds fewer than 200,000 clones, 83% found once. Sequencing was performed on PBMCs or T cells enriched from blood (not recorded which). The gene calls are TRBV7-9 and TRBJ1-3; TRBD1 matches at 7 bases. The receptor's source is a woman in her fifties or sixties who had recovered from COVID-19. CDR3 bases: TGTGCCAGCAGGGGGCAGGGGGCTGGAAACACCATATATTTT. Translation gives CASRGQGAGNTIYF.